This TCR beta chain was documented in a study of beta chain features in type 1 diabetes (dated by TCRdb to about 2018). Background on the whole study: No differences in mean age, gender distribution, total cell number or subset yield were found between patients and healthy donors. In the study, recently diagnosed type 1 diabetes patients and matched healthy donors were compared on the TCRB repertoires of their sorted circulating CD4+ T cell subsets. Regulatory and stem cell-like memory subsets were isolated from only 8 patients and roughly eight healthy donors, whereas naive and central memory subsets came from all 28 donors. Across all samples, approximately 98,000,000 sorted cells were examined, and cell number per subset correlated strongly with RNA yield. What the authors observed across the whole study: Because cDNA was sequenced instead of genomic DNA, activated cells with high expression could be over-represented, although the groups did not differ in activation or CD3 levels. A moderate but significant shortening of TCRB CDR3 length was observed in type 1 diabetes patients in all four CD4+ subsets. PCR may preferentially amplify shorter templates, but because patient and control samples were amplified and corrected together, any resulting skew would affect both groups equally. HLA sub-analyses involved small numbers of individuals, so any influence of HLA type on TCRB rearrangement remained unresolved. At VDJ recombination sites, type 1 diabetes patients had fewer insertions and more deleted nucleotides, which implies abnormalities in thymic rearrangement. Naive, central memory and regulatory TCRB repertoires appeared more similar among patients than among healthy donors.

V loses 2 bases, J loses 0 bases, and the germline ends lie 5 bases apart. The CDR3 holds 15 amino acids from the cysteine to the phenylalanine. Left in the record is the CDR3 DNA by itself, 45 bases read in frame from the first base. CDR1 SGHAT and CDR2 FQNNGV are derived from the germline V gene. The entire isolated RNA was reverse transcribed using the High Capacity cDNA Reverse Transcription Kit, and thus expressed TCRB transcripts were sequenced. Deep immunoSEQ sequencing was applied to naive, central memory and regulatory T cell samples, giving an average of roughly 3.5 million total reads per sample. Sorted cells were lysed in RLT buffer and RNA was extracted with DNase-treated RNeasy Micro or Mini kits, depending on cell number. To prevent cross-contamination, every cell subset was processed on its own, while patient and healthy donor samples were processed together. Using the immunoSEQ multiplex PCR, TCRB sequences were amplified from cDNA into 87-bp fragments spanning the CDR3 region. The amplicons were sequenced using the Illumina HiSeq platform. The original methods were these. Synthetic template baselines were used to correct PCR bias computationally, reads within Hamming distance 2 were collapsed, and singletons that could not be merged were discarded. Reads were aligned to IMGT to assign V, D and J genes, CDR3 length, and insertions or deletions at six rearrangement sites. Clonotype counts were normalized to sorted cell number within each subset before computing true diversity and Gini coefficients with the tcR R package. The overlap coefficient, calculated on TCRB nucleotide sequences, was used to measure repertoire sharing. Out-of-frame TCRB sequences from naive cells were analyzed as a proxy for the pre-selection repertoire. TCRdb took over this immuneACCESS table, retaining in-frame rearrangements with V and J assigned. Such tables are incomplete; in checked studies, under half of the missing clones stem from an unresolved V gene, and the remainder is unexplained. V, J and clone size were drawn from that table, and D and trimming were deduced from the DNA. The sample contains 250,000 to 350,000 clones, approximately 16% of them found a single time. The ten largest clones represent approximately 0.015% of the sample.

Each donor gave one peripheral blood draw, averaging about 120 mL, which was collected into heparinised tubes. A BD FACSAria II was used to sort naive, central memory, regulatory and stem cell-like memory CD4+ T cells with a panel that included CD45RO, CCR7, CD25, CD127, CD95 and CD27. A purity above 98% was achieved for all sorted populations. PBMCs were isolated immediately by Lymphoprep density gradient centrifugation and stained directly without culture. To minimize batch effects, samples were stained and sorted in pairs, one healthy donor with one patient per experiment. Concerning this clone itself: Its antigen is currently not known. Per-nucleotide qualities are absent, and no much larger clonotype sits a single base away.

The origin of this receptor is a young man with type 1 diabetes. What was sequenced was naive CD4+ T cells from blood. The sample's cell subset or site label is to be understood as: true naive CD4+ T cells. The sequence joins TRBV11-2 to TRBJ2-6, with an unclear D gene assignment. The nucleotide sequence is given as TGTGCCAGCAGCTTATCGGGCTCTGGGGCCAACGTCCTGACTTTC. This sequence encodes CASSLSGSGANVLTF.